This T cell receptor beta chain was captured in a study of tumor and adjacent non-tumor tissue in lung cancer. The library came from three nested PCR rounds adapted from ARM-PCR protocols. MiXCR was run by TCRdb on the multiplex PCR reads, yielding one entry per CDR3 protein. The top ten hold more than 10% of the sample, which has around 120,000 distinct CDR3 sequences, around three fifths seen once. In the case of this clonotype: Its antigen is still unknown.

The template was RNA from unsorted bulk tissue. Overall study findings and caveats: Tumor tissue had significantly higher TCR diversity than normal lung.

The specimen sequenced was lung tumor tissue. The receptor's source is a man younger than 45 with non-small cell lung cancer.

CDR3 region: CASSAPGRSSYNEQFF. DNA of the CDR3: TGTGCCAGCAGCGCTCCGGGACGGAGCTCCTACAATGAGCAGTTCTTC. The chain recombines TRBV7-8 with TRBJ2-1; D may be TRBD1 or TRBD2 (5 bases each). Trimming pared 5 bases from V and 0 bases from J, leaving 14 bases between. The CDR3 spans 16 residues. CDR1 and CDR2 (germline): SGHVS, FQNEAQ.